These 9 T cell receptor beta chains originate from one sample sequenced in a study of cytomegalovirus exposure and HLA in healthy donors. Data came from immunoSEQ multiplex PCR; TCRdb stores just in-frame clones and leaves some out. The sample shows around 200,000 clones, about 81% of them seen only once. Sequencing input: PBMCs. The origin of the receptors is a woman in her twenties or thirties in good health and CMV-seronegative.

The J gene is TRBJ2-7, the V gene TRBV27; D unresolved. Germline lookup yields CDR1 MNHEY and CDR2 SMNVEV (reference sequence). V was shortened by 3 bases and J by 2 bases, with 14 bases between the two germline ends. This CDR3 is 15 amino acids long. The CDR3 is CASSLRYIEPYEQYF. The CDR3 coding sequence is TGTGCCAGCAGTTTGAGGTACATCGAACCCTACGAGCAGTACTTC.

This clone appeared a single time. This rearrangement joins TRBV12-5 to TRBJ2-7; D call uncertain. Trimming took off 6 bases at V and 2 bases at J, with 8 bases between the two ends. This CDR3 has 12 residues. Germline CDR1 and CDR2: LGHNT and FRNRAP. CDR3 nucleotide sequence: TGTGCTAGTGGGGAGACCACCTACGAGCAGTACTTC. This sequence encodes CASGETTYEQYF.

The V gene is TRBV4-1, the J gene TRBJ2-2; 7 bases line up with TRBD1. V shed 0 bases and J 3 bases; nucleotides not matched to a gene: 16. Germline V lookup: CDR1 MGHRA, CDR2 YSYEKL. The CDR3 has 20 residues. The CDR3 sequence is CASSQEFPNLRDRHTGELFF. The CDR3 DNA is TGCGCCAGCAGCCAAGAGTTCCCAAACCTCCGGGACAGACACACCGGGGAGCTGTTTTTT.

The rearrangement links TRBV5-4 to TRBJ1-1; TRBD1 is a possible D gene (5 bases). Trimming left V 0 bases short and J 1 base short, with 10 bases between. The germline CDR1 and CDR2 sequences are SGHNT and YYREEE (reference sequence). CDR3 length equals 15 residues. The CDR3, as DNA: TGTGCCAGCAGCTTGGGGGACTCGCGGAACACTGAAGCTTTCTTT. Its protein is CASSLGDSRNTEAFF.

CDR3 loop: CSVEDRILAGDRHNEQFF. In DNA form, the CDR3 reads TGCAGCGTTGAAGACAGGATACTAGCGGGAGATCGCCACAATGAGCAGTTCTTC. V is TRBV29-1 and J is TRBJ2-1; 11 bases line up with TRBD2. The CDR3 has 18 residues. With 0 bases clipped from V and 5 bases from J, the junction kept 12 bases outside the gene matches. Germline V gives CDR1 SQVTM, CDR2 ANQGSEA.

The J gene is TRBJ2-2, the V gene TRBV27; tentative D call: TRBD2 (6 bases). Between the trimmed V and J ends, which lost 8 bases and 2 bases, there was a span of 12 bases. Germline-derived CDR1 and CDR2 are MNHEY and SMNVEV (reference sequence). There are 14 residues in the CDR3. The CDR3 nucleotides read TGTGCCAGCCGTTGGGGGGTAAACACCGGGGAGCTGTTTTTT. Translation gives CASRWGVNTGELFF.

The genes are TRBV7-8 and TRBJ2-2, with 9 bases identical to TRBD2. The trim removed 4 bases at V and 7 bases at J, leaving 10 bases unmatched. The CDR3 runs 16 residues. Germline V gene sequence: CDR1 SGHVS, CDR2 FQNEAQ. CDR3 coding DNA: TGTGCCAGCAGCTCCGGTAGCGGGGGCCTTGGCGGGGAGCTGTTTTTT. This gives the protein CASSSGSGGLGGELFF.

The genes are TRBV19 and TRBJ2-7; the match to TRBD1 covers 9 bases. J gave up 1 base and V 7 bases, and 5 bases lay outside the gene matches. The CDR3 spans 14 residues. Germline V gene data show CDR1 as LNHDA and CDR2 as SQIVND (reference sequence). The CDR3 DNA sequence: TGTGCCAGTAACCCGGGACAGGGTTCCTACGAGCAGTACTTC. Translating it yields CASNPGQGSYEQYF.

The V call is TRBV6-1, the J call TRBJ2-5; a weak D match, TRBD2 (6 bases). In germline, CDR1 is MNHNS, CDR2 SASEGT. Between the trimmed V and J ends, which lost 6 bases and 3 bases, there was a span of 11 bases. This CDR3 is built from 13 residues. The CDR3 DNA reads TGTGCCAGCAGGGGGGGAAACAAAGAGACCCAGTACTTC. Translation: CASRGGNKETQYF.